This entry describes one T cell receptor beta chain. Its antigen is currently unknown. This entry belongs to a study of radiotherapy plus CTLA-4 blockade in lung cancer. Study at large: Objective responses were documented in roughly 20% of patients, with disease control in approximately 31%.

Trimming took 4 bases from V and 2 from J, leaving 7 bases between them. The CDR3 has 12 residues. The germline gives CDR1 SGHDT, CDR2 YYEEEE. Study results and limitations: Early shifts in blood T cell clones, with interferon-beta, reportedly predicted response best. The study found tumor-derived TCR clones expanded in blood after radiotherapy plus ipilimumab.

The repertoire was sequenced with immunoSEQ multiplex PCR; TCRdb's copy has only in-frame clones and lacks some. Of about 48,000 clones listed, 75% to 90% are singletons. Participants had chemo-refractory metastatic non-small-cell lung cancer and were treated with focal radiation plus ipilimumab CTLA-4 blockade. The chain employs TRBV5-6 and TRBJ2-7; TRBD1 might be the D (5 bases). The TCR originated in a human donor with non-small cell lung cancer that progressed on radiotherapy plus ipilimumab. Some clones in this sample may be carry-over from other donors' samples. The source material was peripheral blood, sampled from a patient treated with radiotherapy plus ipilimumab. The chain's CDR3 is CASSTGPYEQYF. The CDR3 nucleotides read TGTGCCAGCAGCACAGGCCCCTACGAGCAGTACTTC.